This record concerns one TCR beta chain sequence. Its antigen has not been determined. No base qualities exist here, and no much larger clone lies one base off it. In the same sample, other DNA sequences code for this CDR3. In the prospective study, participants were roughly 18 to 100 years old, resided in about 25 geographic areas of the United States, and were enrolled through a virtual design. To assign participants to cohorts, the prospective study relied on clinical history that participants themselves reported in a screening survey and a study questionnaire. In the prospective study, whole blood, serum and a nasopharyngeal or oropharyngeal swab were collected from each participant by mobile phlebotomists. Over an approximately two-month period, participants in the prospective study had the option of providing additional blood draws and questionnaires. Before DNA extraction, blood samples from the prospective study were shipped at room temperature or frozen.

TCRbeta CDR3 regions were amplified from genomic DNA by means of the immunoSEQ Assay, a bias-controlled multiplex PCR. The original methods were these. Within the assay, amplification of reference gene primers was used to estimate how many nucleated cells each sample contained. To quantify the absolute abundance of each unique TCRbeta CDR3 rearrangement, sequence reads were collapsed and filtered. For each sample, productive Simpson clonality was calculated by taking the square root of Simpson's diversity index across productive rearrangements. TCRdb re-hosts the immuneACCESS table, in-frame sequences only. Its copies lack some clones; in the studies checked, an unresolved V gene accounts for under half of them, and the cause for the rest is not known. The V and J calls and clone size are taken from that table; D and trimming were inferred from the DNA. A total of approximately 210,000 clones appear in this sample, around nine tenths of them only once. The ten largest clones represent roughly 7.2% of the sample.

From cysteine to phenylalanine, the CDR3 is 12 amino acids long. Of the read, only the CDR3 DNA is kept; its 36 bases are in frame from base 1. CDR1 DFQATT and CDR2 SNEGSKA were looked up in the germline V gene (reference sequence). V and J are truncated by 3 bases and 1 base respectively, leaving an intervening sequence of 7 bases. The data derive from a study of blood T cell repertoires in COVID-19 (dated by TCRdb to 2020 to 2021). Looking at the study overall: For ImmuneRACE Cohort 3, a participant was defined as recovered based on two consecutive negative NP/OP PCR tests, clearance by a healthcare professional, or resolution of symptoms. The sample metadata nearly always contained a de-identified subject ID, COVID-19 status, age in years and sex. HLA class I and class II types, where available, came from metadata supplied by the sample provider rather than from assay-based typing. The dataset comprised deeply sampled blood TCRbeta repertoires from subjects exposed to, actively infected with, or recovered from COVID-19. Samples were obtained from the ongoing ImmuneRACE study (first 160 participants) and from 1,254 subjects provided by 6 global collaborators. The collaborator samples originated in the United States, Italy and Spain and spanned the acute and convalescent phases of COVID-19. The prospective study material was composed of cDNA or gDNA derived from T cells, B-cell-depleted T cells, or PBMCs. The repertoires were released in a freely available public database intended as a resource for research on the immune response to SARS-CoV-2. The investigation overall reported the following: How much clinical and demographic metadata was included differed by source and by participant, and the metadata was provided uncurated.

This sequence was found in a man aged 30 to 39 in a cohort exposed to, infected with or recovered from COVID-19 (not recorded which). The sample consisted of PBMCs or T cells enriched from blood (not recorded which). This chain is built from TRBV20-1 and TRBJ2-7; the D gene is perhaps TRBD1, from 6 matching bases. The CDR3 sequence is CSASQGSYEQYF. The DNA sequence is given as TGCAGTGCTAGTCAGGGGTCCTACGAGCAGTACTTC.